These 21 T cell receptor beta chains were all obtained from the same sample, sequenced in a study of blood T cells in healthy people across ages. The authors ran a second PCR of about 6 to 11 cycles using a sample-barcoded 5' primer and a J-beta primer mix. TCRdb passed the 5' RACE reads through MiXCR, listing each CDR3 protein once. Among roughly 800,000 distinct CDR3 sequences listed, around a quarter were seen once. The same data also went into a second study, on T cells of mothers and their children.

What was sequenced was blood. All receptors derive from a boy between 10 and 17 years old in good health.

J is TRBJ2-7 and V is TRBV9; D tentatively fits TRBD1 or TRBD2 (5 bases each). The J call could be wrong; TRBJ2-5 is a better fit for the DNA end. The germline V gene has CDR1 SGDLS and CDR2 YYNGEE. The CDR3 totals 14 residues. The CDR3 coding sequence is TGTGCCAGCAGCAAGGGGACGGCGAGGGAGACCCAGTACTTC. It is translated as CASSKGTARETQYF.

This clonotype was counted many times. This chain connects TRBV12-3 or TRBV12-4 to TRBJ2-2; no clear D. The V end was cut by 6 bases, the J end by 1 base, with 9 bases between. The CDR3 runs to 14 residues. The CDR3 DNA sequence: TGTGCCAGCAGCTTTGGCGGGAACACCGGGGAGCTGTTTTTT. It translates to CASSFGGNTGELFF.

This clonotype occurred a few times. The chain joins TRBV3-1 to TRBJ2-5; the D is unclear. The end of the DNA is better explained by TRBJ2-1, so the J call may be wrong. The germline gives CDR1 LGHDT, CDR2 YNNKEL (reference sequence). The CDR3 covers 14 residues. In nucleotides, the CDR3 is TGTGCCAGCAGCCAAGGTCCTATCTACAATGAGCAGTTCTTC. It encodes CASSQGPIYNEQFF.

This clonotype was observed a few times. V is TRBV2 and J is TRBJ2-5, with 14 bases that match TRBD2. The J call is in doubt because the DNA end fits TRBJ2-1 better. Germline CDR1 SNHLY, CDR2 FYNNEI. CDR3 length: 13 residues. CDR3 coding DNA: TGTGCCAGCAGGGGACTAGCGGGAGTGGACCAGTTCTTC. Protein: CASRGLAGVDQFF.

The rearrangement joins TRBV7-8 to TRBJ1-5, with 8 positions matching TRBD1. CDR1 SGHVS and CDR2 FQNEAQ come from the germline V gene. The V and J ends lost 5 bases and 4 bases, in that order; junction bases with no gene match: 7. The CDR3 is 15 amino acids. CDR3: CASSLPGGPNQPQHF. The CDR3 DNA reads TGTGCCAGCAGCCTTCCAGGGGGCCCTAATCAGCCCCAGCATTTT. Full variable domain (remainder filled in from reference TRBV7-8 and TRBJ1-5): GAGVSQSPRYKVAKRGQDVALRCDPISGHVSLFWYQQALGQGPEFLTYFQNEAQLDKSGLPSDRFFAERPEGSVSTLKIQRTQQEDSAVYLCASSLPGGPNQPQHFGDGTRLSIL.

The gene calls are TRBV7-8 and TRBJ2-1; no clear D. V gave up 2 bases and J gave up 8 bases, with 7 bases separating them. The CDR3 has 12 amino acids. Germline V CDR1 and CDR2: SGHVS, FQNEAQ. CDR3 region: CASSLFRDEQFF. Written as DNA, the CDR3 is TGTGCCAGCAGCTTATTTAGAGATGAGCAGTTCTTC.

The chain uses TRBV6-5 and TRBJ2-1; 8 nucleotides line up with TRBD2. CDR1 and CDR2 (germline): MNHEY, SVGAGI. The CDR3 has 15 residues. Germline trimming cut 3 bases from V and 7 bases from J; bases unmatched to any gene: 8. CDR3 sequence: CASSYMAGGRNEQFF. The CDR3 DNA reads TGTGCCAGCAGTTATATGGCGGGGGGTAGAAATGAGCAGTTCTTC.

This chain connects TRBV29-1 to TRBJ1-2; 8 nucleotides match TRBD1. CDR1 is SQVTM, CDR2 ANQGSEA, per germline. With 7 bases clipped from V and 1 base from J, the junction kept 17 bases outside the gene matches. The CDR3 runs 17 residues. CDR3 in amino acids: CSAVMGTGVMDNYGYTF. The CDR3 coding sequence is TGCAGCGCTGTAATGGGGACAGGAGTAATGGATAACTATGGCTACACCTTC.

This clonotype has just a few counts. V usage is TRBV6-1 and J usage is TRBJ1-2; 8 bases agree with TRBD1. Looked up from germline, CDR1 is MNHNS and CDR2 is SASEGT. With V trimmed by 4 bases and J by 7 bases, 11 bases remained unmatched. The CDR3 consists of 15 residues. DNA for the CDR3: TGTGCCAGCAGTGCGCGACCAGGGGGCTGGAGTGGCTACACCTTC. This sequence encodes CASSARPGGWSGYTF.

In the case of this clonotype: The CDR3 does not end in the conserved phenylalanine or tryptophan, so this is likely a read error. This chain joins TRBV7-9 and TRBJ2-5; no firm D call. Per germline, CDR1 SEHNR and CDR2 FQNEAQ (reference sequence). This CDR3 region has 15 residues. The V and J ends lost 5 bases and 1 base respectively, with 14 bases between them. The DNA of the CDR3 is TGTGCCAGCAGCCTAAGCTATAACTTCCAAGAGACCCAGTACCTC. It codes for CASSLSYNFQETQYL.

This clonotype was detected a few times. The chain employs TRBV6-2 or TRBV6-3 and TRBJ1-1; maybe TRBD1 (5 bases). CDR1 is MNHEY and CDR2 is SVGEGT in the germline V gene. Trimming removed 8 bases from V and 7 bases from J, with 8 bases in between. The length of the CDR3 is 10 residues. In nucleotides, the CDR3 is TGTGCCAGCCGAGACAGTGAAGCTTTCTTT. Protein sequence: CASRDSEAFF.

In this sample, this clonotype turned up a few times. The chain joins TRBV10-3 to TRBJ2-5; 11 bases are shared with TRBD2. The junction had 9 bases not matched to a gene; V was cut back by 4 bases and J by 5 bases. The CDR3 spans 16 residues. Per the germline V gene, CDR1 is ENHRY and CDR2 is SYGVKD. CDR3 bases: TGTGCCATCAGTGTCGGGACTAGCGGTTTCCAGGAGACCCAGTACTTC. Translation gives CAISVGTSGFQETQYF.

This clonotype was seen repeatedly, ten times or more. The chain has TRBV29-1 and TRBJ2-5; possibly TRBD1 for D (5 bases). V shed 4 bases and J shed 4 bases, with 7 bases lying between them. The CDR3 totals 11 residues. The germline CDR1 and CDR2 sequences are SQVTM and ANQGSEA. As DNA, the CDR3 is TGCAGCGTTGGTAGGGGAGAGACCCAGTACTTC. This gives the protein CSVGRGETQYF.

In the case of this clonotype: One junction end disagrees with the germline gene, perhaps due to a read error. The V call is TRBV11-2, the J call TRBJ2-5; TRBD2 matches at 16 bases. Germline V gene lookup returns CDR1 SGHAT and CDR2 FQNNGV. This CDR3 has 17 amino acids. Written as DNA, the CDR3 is TGTGCCGGCAGCTTATCGGGACTAGCGGGAGGGCCGCTGGCCCAGTACTTC. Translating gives CAGSLSGLAGGPLAQYF.

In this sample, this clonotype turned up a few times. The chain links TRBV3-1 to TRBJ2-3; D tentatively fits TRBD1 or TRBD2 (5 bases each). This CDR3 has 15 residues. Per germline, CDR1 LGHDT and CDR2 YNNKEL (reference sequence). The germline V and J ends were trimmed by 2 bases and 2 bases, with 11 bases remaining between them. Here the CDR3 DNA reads TGTGCCAGCAGCCAAAGGGGACCCTCCACAGATACGCAGTATTTT. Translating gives CASSQRGPSTDTQYF.

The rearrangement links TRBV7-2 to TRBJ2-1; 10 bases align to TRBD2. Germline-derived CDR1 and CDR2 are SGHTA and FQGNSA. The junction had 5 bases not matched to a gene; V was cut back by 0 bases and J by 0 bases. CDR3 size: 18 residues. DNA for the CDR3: TGTGCCAGCAGCTTAGCGTGGGCTAGCGGGAGCTCCTACAATGAGCAGTTCTTC. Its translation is CASSLAWASGSSYNEQFF.

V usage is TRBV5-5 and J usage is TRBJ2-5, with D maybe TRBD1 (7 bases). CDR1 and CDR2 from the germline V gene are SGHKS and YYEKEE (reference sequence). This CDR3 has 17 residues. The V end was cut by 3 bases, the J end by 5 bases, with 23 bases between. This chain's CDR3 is CASSSGPLTGLAETQYF. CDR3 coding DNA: TGTGCCAGCAGCTCGGGTCCGTTGACAGGGCTAGCGGAGACCCAGTACTTC.

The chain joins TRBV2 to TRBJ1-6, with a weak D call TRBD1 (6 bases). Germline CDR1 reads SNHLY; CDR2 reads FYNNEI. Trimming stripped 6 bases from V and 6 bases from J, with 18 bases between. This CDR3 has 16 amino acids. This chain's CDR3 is CASREPSGHLNSPLHF. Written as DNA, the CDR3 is TGTGCCAGCAGAGAACCATCGGGACACCTTAATTCACCCCTCCACTTT.

The CDR3 spells CASSLTSGGTYNEQFF. CDR3 in DNA: TGTGCCAGCAGCCTGACTAGCGGGGGGACCTACAATGAGCAGTTCTTC. The gene calls are TRBV6-1 and TRBJ2-1; 13 positions agree with TRBD2. J was trimmed by 2 bases and V by 6 bases; bases with no gene match: 4. This CDR3 is 16 amino acids long. Germline loops: CDR1 MNHNS, CDR2 SASEGT.

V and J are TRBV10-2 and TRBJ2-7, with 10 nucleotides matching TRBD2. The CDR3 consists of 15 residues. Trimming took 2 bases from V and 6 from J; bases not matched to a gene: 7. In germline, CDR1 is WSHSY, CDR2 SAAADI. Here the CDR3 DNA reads TGCGCCAGCAGTGAGGGGCTAGCGGGAGTTGGCGAGCAGTACTTC. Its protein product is CASSEGLAGVGEQYF.

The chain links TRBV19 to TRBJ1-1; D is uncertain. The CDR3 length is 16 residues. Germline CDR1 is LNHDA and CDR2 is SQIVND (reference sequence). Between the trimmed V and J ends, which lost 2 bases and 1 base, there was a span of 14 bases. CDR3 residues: CASSIKRRLENTEAFF. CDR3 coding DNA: TGTGCCAGTAGTATAAAGAGACGGCTTGAGAACACTGAAGCTTTCTTT. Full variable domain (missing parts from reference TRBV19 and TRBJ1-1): DGGITQSPKYLFRKEGQNVTLSCEQNLNHDAMYWYRQDPGQGLRLIYYSQIVNDFQKGDIAEGYSVSREKKESFPLTVTSAQKNPTAFYLCASSIKRRLENTEAFFGQGTRLTVV.